This entry concerns a single T cell receptor beta chain. Its antigen is currently unknown. TCRdb reprocessed the 5' RACE reads and keeps a single row for each CDR3 protein, giving no DNA. This listing includes under 130,000 distinct CDR3 sequences. From germline, CDR1 is ENHRY and CDR2 SYGVKD. CDR3 length equals 17 residues. Blood, 2.5 to 3 ml, was drawn per donor. The data belong to a study of monozygotic twins with inflammatory bowel disease. Study findings and constraints: IBD-affected twins scored below their healthy co-twins in TCRbeta diversity (inverse Simpson). Discrimination among different T cell subtypes was not achievable.

The sequence was obtained from a human donor with ulcerative colitis or Crohn's disease, or a healthy co-twin of an affected twin (not recorded which). The sample taken for sequencing was blood. The rearrangement joins TRBV10-3 to TRBJ2-6; TCRdb proposes TRBD2, but this gene call is untestable without DNA. CDR3 sequence: CAIGVTSFSSGANVLTF.